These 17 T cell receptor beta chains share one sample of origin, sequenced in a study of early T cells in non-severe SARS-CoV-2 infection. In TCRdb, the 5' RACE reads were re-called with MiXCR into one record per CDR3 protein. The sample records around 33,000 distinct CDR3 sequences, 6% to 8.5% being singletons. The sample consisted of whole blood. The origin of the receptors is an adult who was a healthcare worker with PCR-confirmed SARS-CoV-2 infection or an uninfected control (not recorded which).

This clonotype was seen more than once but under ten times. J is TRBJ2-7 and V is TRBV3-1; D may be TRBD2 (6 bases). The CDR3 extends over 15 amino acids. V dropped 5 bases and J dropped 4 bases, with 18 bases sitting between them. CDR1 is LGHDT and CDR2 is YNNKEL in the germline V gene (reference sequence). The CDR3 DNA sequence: TGTGCCAGCAGCGGGAATAGCGGAATCCCTTACGAGCAGTACTTC. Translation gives CASSGNSGIPYEQYF.

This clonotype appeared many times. CDR3 nucleotides: TGTGCCAGCAGCCGTGGGGAATACGAGCAGTACTTC. This encodes CASSRGEYEQYF. The gene calls are TRBV27 and TRBJ2-7; D is unclear. Per germline, CDR1 MNHEY and CDR2 SMNVEV (reference sequence). This CDR3 spans 12 amino acids. The germline V and J ends were trimmed by 6 bases and 4 bases, with 10 bases remaining between them.

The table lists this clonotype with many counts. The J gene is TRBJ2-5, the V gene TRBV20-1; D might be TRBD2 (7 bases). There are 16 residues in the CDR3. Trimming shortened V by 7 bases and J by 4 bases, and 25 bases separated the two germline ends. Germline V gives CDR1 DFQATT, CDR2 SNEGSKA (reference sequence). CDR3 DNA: TGCAGTGAACAGAGGCTAGCGGAGGAAGGGGGAGAGACCCAGTACTTC. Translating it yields CSEQRLAEEGGETQYF.

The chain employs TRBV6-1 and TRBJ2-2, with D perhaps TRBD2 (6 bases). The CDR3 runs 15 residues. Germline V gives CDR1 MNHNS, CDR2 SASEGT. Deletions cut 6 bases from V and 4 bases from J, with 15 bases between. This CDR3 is CASRPIAEPTGELFF. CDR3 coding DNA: TGTGCCAGCAGGCCTATAGCGGAGCCCACCGGGGAGCTGTTTTTT.

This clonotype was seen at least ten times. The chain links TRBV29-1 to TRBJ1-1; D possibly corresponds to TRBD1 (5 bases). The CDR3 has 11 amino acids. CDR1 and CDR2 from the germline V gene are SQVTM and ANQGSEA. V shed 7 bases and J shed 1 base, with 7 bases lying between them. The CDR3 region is CSGQGNTEAFF. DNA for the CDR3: TGCAGCGGTCAGGGGAACACTGAAGCTTTCTTT.

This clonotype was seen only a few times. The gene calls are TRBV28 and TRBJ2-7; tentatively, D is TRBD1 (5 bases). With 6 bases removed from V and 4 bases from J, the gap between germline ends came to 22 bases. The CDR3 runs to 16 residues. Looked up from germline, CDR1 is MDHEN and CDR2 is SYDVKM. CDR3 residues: CASRTIRVSRSYEQYF. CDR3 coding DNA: TGTGCCAGCAGAACTATCAGGGTCAGTAGATCTTACGAGCAGTACTTC.

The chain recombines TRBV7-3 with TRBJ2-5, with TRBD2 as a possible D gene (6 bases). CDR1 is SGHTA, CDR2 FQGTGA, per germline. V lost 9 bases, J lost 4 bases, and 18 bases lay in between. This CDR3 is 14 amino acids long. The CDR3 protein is CARLTGQGGETQYF. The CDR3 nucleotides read TGTGCCAGATTGACCGGGCAGGGAGGAGAGACCCAGTACTTC. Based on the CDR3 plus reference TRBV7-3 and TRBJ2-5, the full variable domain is GAGVSQTPSNKVTEKGKYVELRCDPISGHTALYWYRQSLGQGPEFLIYFQGTGAADDSGLPNDRFFAVRPEGSVSTLKIQRTERGDSAVYLCARLTGQGGETQYFGPGTRLLVL.

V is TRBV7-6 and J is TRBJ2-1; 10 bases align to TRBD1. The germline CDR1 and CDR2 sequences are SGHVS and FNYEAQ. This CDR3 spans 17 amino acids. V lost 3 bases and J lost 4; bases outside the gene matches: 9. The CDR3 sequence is CASSFDPGTGVYNEQFF. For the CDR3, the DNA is TGTGCCAGCAGCTTCGACCCCGGGACAGGGGTATACAATGAGCAGTTCTTC.

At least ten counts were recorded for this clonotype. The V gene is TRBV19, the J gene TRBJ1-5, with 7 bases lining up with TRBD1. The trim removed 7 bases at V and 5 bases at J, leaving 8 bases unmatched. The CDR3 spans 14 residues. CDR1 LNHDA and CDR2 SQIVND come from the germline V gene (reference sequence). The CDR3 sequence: CASTPGQADQPQHF. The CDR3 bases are TGTGCCAGTACCCCAGGACAGGCCGATCAGCCCCAGCATTTT.

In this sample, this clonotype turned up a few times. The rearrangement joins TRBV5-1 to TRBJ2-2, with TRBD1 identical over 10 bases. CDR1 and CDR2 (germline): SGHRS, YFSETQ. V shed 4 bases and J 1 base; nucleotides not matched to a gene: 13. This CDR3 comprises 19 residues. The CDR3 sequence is CASSTSRDRGSMNTGELFF. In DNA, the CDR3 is TGCGCCAGCAGCACCTCACGGGACAGGGGATCGATGAACACCGGGGAGCTGTTTTTT.

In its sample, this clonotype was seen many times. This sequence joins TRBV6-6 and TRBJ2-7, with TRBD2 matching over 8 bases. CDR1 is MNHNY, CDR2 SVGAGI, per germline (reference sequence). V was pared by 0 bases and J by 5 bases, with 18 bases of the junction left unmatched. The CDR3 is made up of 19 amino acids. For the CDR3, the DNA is TGTGCCAGCAGTTACTCGAGACAATCGATCGGGGGGGTCCCAGACGAGCAGTACTTC. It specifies CASSYSRQSIGGVPDEQYF.

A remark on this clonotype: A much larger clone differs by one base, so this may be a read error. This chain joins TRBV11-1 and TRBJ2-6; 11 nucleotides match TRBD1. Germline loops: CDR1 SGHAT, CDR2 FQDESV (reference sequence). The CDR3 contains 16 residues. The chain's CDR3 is CAGSWTGGAGANVLTF. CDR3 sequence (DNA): TGTGCCGGCAGCTGGACAGGGGGCGCTGGGGCCAACGTCCTGACTTTC.

The CDR3 bases are TGTGCCAGCAGCTCCCAACTCAATTTACGGGCCAATGAGCAGTTCTTC. Protein: CASSSQLNLRANEQFF. This chain uses TRBV7-3 with TRBJ2-1; D unresolved. The V gene's germline CDR1 is SGHTA and CDR2 FQGTGA. The CDR3 has 16 amino acids. V was pared by 4 bases and J by 6 bases, with 19 bases between.

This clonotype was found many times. The CDR3 DNA sequence: TGTGCCAGCAGTTCGACAACAGGGGACCAGCCCCAGCATTTT. Translating it yields CASSSTTGDQPQHF. The chain couples TRBV2 to TRBJ1-5; 7 bases align to TRBD1. There are 14 residues in the CDR3. V was clipped by 5 bases and J by 7 bases; unmatched bases: 8. Germline assignment: CDR1 SNHLY and CDR2 FYNNEI.

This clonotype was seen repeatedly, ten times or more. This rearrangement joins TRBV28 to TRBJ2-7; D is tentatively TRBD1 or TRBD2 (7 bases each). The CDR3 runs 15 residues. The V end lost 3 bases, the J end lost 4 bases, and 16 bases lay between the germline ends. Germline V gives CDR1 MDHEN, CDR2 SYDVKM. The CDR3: CASSFDRVGRYEQYF. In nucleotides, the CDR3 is TGTGCCAGCAGTTTCGACAGGGTCGGGAGGTACGAGCAGTACTTC.

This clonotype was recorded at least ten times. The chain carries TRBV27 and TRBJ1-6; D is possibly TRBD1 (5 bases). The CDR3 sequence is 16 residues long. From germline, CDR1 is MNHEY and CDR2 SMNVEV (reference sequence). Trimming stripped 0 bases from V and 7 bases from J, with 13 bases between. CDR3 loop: CASSLSNPTVNSPLHF. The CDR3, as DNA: TGTGCCAGCAGTTTATCGAACCCGACAGTCAATTCACCCCTCCACTTT.

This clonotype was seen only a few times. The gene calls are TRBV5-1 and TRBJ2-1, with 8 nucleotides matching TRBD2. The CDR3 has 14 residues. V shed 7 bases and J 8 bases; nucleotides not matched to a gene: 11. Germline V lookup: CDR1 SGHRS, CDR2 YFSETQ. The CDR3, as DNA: TGCGCCAGCGCAACTAGCGGCACGATCGATGAGCAGTTCTTC. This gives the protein CASATSGTIDEQFF.